This T cell receptor beta chain was obtained from a study of shared clonotypes between healthy human individuals. Study-level findings and limits: Among donors, the sharing of clonotypes was expected to be influenced by sequencing depth. Non-shared clonotypes had lower generation probabilities than clonotypes shared by all four sorted-subset donors.

CDR3 length: 15 residues. CDR1 MGHRA and CDR2 YSYEKL come from the germline V gene. V was cut by 1 base and J by 4 bases, with 13 bases left in between. Naive CD8 cells were CD45RO-negative, positively selected for CCR7, excluding terminally differentiated effector memory CD45RA+ cells. Splitting of each subset's genomic DNA was done evenly across several immunoSEQ plates. Produced via immunoSEQ multiplex PCR; TCRdb's table is partial and in-frame only. The sample has roughly 2.1 million clones; about 93% are singletons. Concerning this clone itself: Its antigen is still unknown.

Sequenced input: naive CD8+ T cells from PBMCs. The origin of this receptor is a man between 18 and 29 years old in good health. Some clones in this sample may be carry-over from other donors' samples. V usage is TRBV4-1 and J usage is TRBJ1-2, with D perhaps matching TRBD1 (5 bases). DNA of the CDR3: TGCGCCAGCAGCCAAGTTCTCAGGACAAGCTATGGCTACACCTTC. Protein product: CASSQVLRTSYGYTF.